The text below deals with one T cell receptor beta chain. This receptor's antigen is unknown. Within one base of it there is no much larger clone, and no base qualities were kept. Libraries were made using the immunoSEQ multiplex PCR assay. T-cell receptor beta chain repertoire sequencing was carried out together with a 770-gene immune expression panel. TCRdb limited this immuneACCESS table to in-frame rearrangements with V and J called. A share of clones is missing; checked studies link under half to unresolved V genes, and the rest is unexplained. The sample records 1,800 or so clones, 90% of which are singletons. Of the sample, approximately 4% falls within the top ten clones. The sample comes from a study of brain metastases from non-small cell lung cancer (dated by TCRdb to the late 2010s). Regarding the study in general: The immune microenvironment of paired resected primary tumors and brain metastases from non-small-cell lung cancer patients was profiled.

The CDR3, from cysteine to phenylalanine, totals 15 residues. Only the CDR3 DNA stays, 45 bases, in frame from base 1. Based on the germline V gene, the CDR1 and CDR2 sequences are SNHLY and FYNNEI. The germline ends are 15 bases apart after V is trimmed by 0 bases and J by 7 bases. The paper as a whole reports these results and caveats: T-cell infiltration was lower in brain metastases than in primary tumors (P < 0.001). Paired brain metastases and primary tumors largely shared TCR repertoires, although T-cell densities in the metastases were sparse. Compared with the matched primary tumors, T-cell clones appeared to be expanded in more than 50% of brain metastases.

The cohort was made up of over 35 patients with surgically resected non-small-cell lung cancer, each of whom had both a primary tumor specimen and a brain metastasis specimen. The tumor specimens used were formalin-fixed, paraffin-embedded tissues taken from archives. The chain is assembled from TRBV2 and TRBJ2-5; TRBD2 is perhaps the D gene, given 5 matching bases. This TCR was sampled from a donor at least 40 years old with non-small cell lung cancer. The sequenced sample consisted of tissue from a brain metastasis. Per the publication, the cell subset or site label means: resected brain metastasis paired with primary lung tumor. The CDR3: CASSEASGVLGTQYF. The DNA sequence is TGTGCCAGCAGTGAAGCGTCCGGGGTTTTAGGGACCCAGTACTTC.